Listed below are T cell receptor beta chains from one sample, sequenced in a study of healthy donors' naive CD4 and CD8 T cells. TCRdb reprocessed the reads via MiXCR and lists one record per CDR3 protein. The sample includes roughly 200,000 distinct CDR3 sequences, around 74% of them seen just once. Material for sequencing was naive CD4+ and CD8+ T cells sorted from blood, pooled from several donors. The source of these receptors is a pool of human donors in good health; the sample pools cells from several healthy donors. Both conserved end residues are part of each CDR3. Fields, in order: V gene, D gene, J gene, clone size, CDR3 DNA, CDR3 protein. The D gene is left open where the match is weak. Clone size is not always given. Where it is, it says once, few, many or a class for expanded clones.

TRBV6-5	TRBD2	TRBJ2-1	NA	TGTGCCACCAGTGACCCTAGCGGGCCAACCTACAATGAACAGTTCTTC	CATSDPSGPTYNEQFF
TRBV6-5	NA	TRBJ1-1	NA	TGTGCCAGCAGTTACTCGCAACGGAGGGGAGGCACTGAAGCTTTCTTT	CASSYSQRRGGTEAFF
TRBV5-1	NA	TRBJ1-5	few	TGCGCCAGCAGCGTCGGACTGAACAATCAGCCCCAGCATTTT	CASSVGLNNQPQHF
TRBV6-5	NA	TRBJ1-1	NA	TGTGCCAGCAGTCCAGGGGTTTTCGCTGAAGCTTTCTTT	CASSPGVFAEAFF
TRBV29-1	NA	TRBJ1-1	NA	TGCAGCGTTGGAGGGGGGCGAATCCTACCTGAAGCTTTCTTT	CSVGGGRILPEAFF
TRBV6-5	NA	TRBJ1-1	NA	TGTGCCAGCAGATGGGGACGGACGAACACTGAAGCTTTCTTT	CASRWGRTNTEAFF
TRBV7-6	NA	TRBJ2-1	NA	TGTGCCAGCAGCGGATTAGGTAGGACTGCCTCCTACAATGAGCAGTTCTTC	CASSGLGRTASYNEQFF
TRBV7-8	TRBD1	TRBJ1-1	NA	TGTGCCAGCAGCGAGAACAGGGGATCCACTGAAGCTTTCTTT	CASSENRGSTEAFF
TRBV19	NA	TRBJ1-2	few	TGTGCCAGTAGTTCTGACAGATACTATGGCTACACCTTC	CASSSDRYYGYTF
TRBV30	NA	TRBJ1-4	NA	TGTGCGAGTTGGGCTAATGAAAAACTGTTTTTT	CASWANEKLFF
TRBV5-1	NA	TRBJ2-3	NA	TGCGCCAGCAGCGGCGACGGGGCGGGCGGCACGCAGTATTTT	CASSGDGAGGTQYF
TRBV29-1	NA	TRBJ2-4	NA	TGCAGCGTTTATGGGCAGGGGATCGGGGCCAAAAACATTCAGTACTTC	CSVYGQGIGAKNIQYF
TRBV29-1	NA	TRBJ2-6	NA	TGCAGCGCCAAGAACTCTGGGGCCAACGTCCTGACTTTC	CSAKNSGANVLTF
TRBV29-1	TRBD1	TRBJ1-1	NA	TGCAGCGTCTTTGGACAGGGGGAAACTGAAGCTTTCTTT	CSVFGQGETEAFF
TRBV29-1	NA	TRBJ1-1	NA	TGCAGCGTTGAAGTTGGGATGTGGACTGAAGCTTTCTTT	CSVEVGMWTEAFF
TRBV20-1	TRBD2	TRBJ2-3	NA	TGCAGTGCTCCCCCAGCGGGGGACCCCACAGATACGCAGTATTTT	CSAPPAGDPTDTQYF
TRBV27	TRBD2	TRBJ2-1	NA	TGTGCCAGCAGTTTTCTAGCGGACTACAATGAGCAGTTCTTC	CASSFLADYNEQFF
TRBV29-1	NA	TRBJ2-7	few	TGCAGCGTTGGCTGGGGGCCGAGCTACGAGCAGTACTTC	CSVGWGPSYEQYF
TRBV14	NA	TRBJ2-1	once	TGTGCCAGCAACCCGGGACACTTATATCCTAACGCGTACAATGAGCAGTTCTTC	CASNPGHLYPNAYNEQFF
TRBV6-5	TRBD1	TRBJ2-3	NA	TGTGCCAGCAGGCAACTTAGACAGGGGGTCGAAGATACGCAGTATTTT	CASRQLRQGVEDTQYF
TRBV28	NA	TRBJ2-5	NA	TGTGCCAGCACCCTTCAGTTGCGGGAGACCCAGTACTTC	CASTLQLRETQYF
TRBV29-1	NA	TRBJ2-1	NA	TGCAGCGTCCATGGACACCACTCCTACAATGAGCAGTTCTTC	CSVHGHHSYNEQFF
TRBV14	NA	TRBJ1-1	few	TGTGCCAGCAGCCACGTCTGGGGCGAAGCTTTCTTT	CASSHVWGEAFF
TRBV29-1	NA	TRBJ2-1	NA	TGCAGCGCCGTACCCGACTCTATCTACAATGAGCAGTTCTTC	CSAVPDSIYNEQFF
TRBV19	NA	TRBJ2-7	once	TGTGCCAGTAGTATAGCTCCCCAGCTGGACAGCACCTACGAGCAGTACTTC	CASSIAPQLDSTYEQYF
TRBV12-3/TRBV12-4	TRBD2	TRBJ2-7	NA	TGTGCCAGCAGTTCTTGGGAGGGCCTGTACTTC	CASSSWEGLYF
TRBV27	NA	TRBJ1-2	few	TGTGCCAGCAGTCCCCGGTTTGGTGAGGGGGCTAACTATGGCTACACCTTC	CASSPRFGEGANYGYTF
TRBV10-3	TRBD2	TRBJ2-5	NA	TGTGCCATCAGTGAGGGGACTAGCGGGTTGGAGGAGACCCAGTACTTC	CAISEGTSGLEETQYF
TRBV11-2	NA	TRBJ2-7	NA	TGTGCCAGCAGCTTAGGCCGGATGAGCTACGAGCAGTACTTC	CASSLGRMSYEQYF
TRBV27	TRBD2	TRBJ2-7	NA	TGTGCCAGCAGCCCCTCGGGAGGCAGCTCCTACGAGCAGTACTTC	CASSPSGGSSYEQYF
TRBV29-1	NA	TRBJ1-1	NA	TGCAGCGCATACGTGGACCTCAGGGTCACTGAAGCTTTCTTT	CSAYVDLRVTEAFF
TRBV6-2/TRBV6-3	NA	TRBJ1-5	NA	TGTGCCAGCAGTTACTCCCCTCGCCCCTCCGGCAATCAGCCCCAGCATTTT	CASSYSPRPSGNQPQHF
TRBV19	NA	TRBJ1-5	few	TGTGCCAGTAGTATAAGGCAGAGCAATCAGCCCCAGCATTTT	CASSIRQSNQPQHF
TRBV12-3/TRBV12-4	TRBD2	TRBJ2-1	NA	TGTGCCAGCAGTACTGCGTCTAGCGGGAAGGCATACAATGAGCAGTTCTTC	CASSTASSGKAYNEQFF
TRBV11-2	NA	TRBJ2-3	NA	TGTGCCAGCAGCGCAAGGAGGGATACGCAGTATTTT	CASSARRDTQYF
TRBV11-2	TRBD1	TRBJ1-5	NA	TGTGCCAGCAGCTTAATGGACAGGACCCTCGGTCAGCCCCAGCATTTT	CASSLMDRTLGQPQHF
TRBV29-1	NA	TRBJ2-3	few	TGCAGCGTGGATACCAAGGGGGTCAATACGCAGTATTTT	CSVDTKGVNTQYF
TRBV28	TRBD2	TRBJ2-1	NA	TGTGCCAGCAGACTAGCGGGAGACTACAATGAGCAGTTCTTC	CASRLAGDYNEQFF
TRBV5-1	NA	TRBJ1-2	once	TGCGCCAGCAGCCCTGAGGGCCTGGACTATGGCTACACCTTC	CASSPEGLDYGYTF
TRBV29-1	TRBD2	TRBJ2-7	few	TGCAGCGTCCGGGGAGGGGACTACTACGAGCAGTACTTC	CSVRGGDYYEQYF
TRBV12-3/TRBV12-4	NA	TRBJ1-2	NA	TGTGCCAGCAGCCCCGGGACGGTTCGGTATGGCTACACCTTC	CASSPGTVRYGYTF
TRBV27	NA	TRBJ2-7	NA	TGTGCCAGCAGTTTTTATCCGGGACCCTACGAGCAGTACTTC	CASSFYPGPYEQYF
TRBV20-1	NA	TRBJ1-5	once	TGCAGTGCTCTGAAGGACACGCGCAATCAGCCCCAGCATTTT	CSALKDTRNQPQHF
TRBV19	NA	TRBJ1-1	NA	TGTGCCAGTAGTCAAGGCCCACCGAATTCTTTGAACACTGAAGCTTTCTTT	CASSQGPPNSLNTEAFF
TRBV24-1	NA	TRBJ2-1	NA	TGTGCCACCAGTGATTTCGGCTGGGGGCATGAGCAGTTCTTC	CATSDFGWGHEQFF
TRBV6-2/TRBV6-3	TRBD2	TRBJ2-5	NA	TGTGCCAGCAGTAGCGGGAATCTGGAGACCCAGTACTTC	CASSSGNLETQYF
TRBV29-1	NA	TRBJ2-5	once	TGCAGCGTTGAAGATCTTGAGCGACGGGGAGAGACCCAGTACTTC	CSVEDLERRGETQYF
TRBV14	NA	TRBJ2-7	NA	TGTGCCAGCAGCCAAGAGCCGGGCTACGAGCAGTACTTC	CASSQEPGYEQYF
TRBV30	TRBD1	TRBJ1-5	NA	TGTGCCTGGGAACAGGGACAGAATCAGCCCCAGCATTTT	CAWEQGQNQPQHF
TRBV29-1	NA	TRBJ2-1	NA	TGCAGCGTTTTCGGCGGCTATGAGCAGTTCTTC	CSVFGGYEQFF